One T cell receptor beta chain is described in this entry. No cognate antigen has been identified for it. No much larger clone is present one base from it, and per-base qualities are unavailable. Receptors were amplified or captured by the immunoSEQ multiplex PCR assay. A mixture of 60 forward primers for TCR Vbeta segments and 13 reverse primers for TCR Jbeta segments was used in the multiplex PCR. The CDR3 region of rearranged TCR beta genes was amplified from genomic DNA by a multiplex PCR assay. The amplified TCR beta libraries were sequenced on the Illumina HiSeq System as 87-base-pair reads. The authors processed their data as follows. Across the 670 or so repertoires, a later analysis counted some 81 million unique TCR beta chains, approximately 12 million of which were shared by at least two donors. A nearest-neighbor algorithm error-corrected the raw reads and collapsed the reads into unique sequences, merging closely related sequences to remove PCR and sequencing errors. To assign V, D and J gene segments, CDR3 sequences were aligned to IMGT reference sequences. For a sequence to be retained, a match of at least six nucleotides to both a V gene segment and a J gene segment was required. Rearrangements were called productive when the CDR3 lacked stop codons and stayed in frame with V and J; all others were non-productive. Following IMGT convention, CDR3 was defined as the stretch from the second conserved V-encoded cysteine to the conserved J-encoded phenylalanine. The earlier analysis of about 530 of the donors excluded any sequence lacking an unambiguous match to a single V gene segment. An earlier analysis of fewer than 750 of the donors called V segments functional above 56.7% productive rearrangements and segregating when the between-donor standard deviation exceeded 5%. A statistical classification framework was built for diagnosing cytomegalovirus status from the catalog of TCR beta chain sequences. V and J gene assignment, in a later analysis, came from comparing TCR nucleotide sequences with IMGT/GENE-DB human TR gene sequences. The TCRdist pipeline was used in a later analysis to assign CDR3 sequences and most-parsimonious VDJ recombination scenarios. In a later analysis, each TCR beta chain was defined by its CDR3 amino acid sequence together with its V-gene family, and reads lacking a unique V-gene family were excluded. As a way to deal with suspected cross-contamination and a sequencing artifact, a later analysis dropped hundreds of nucleotide sequences that were highly shared and had low generation probability. In a later analysis, a clonal expansion index was calculated for each public chain from normalized within-repertoire ranks of inferred template counts. In a later analysis, generation probabilities were computed using a VDJ recombination model fitted to out-of-frame rearrangements, and the results were checked against IGoR. In a later analysis, hypergeometric tests were used to score TCR-TCR, TCR-HLA and TCR-CMV co-occurrence, with a repertoire-size bias correction applied to TCR pairs. False discovery rates were estimated in a later analysis by permuting HLA or CMV assignments 20 times. In a later analysis, co-occurring TCRs were grouped with DBSCAN, and TCRdist sequence similarity was added when clustering was performed within HLA-allele-positive subsets. Co-occurrence clustering excluded repertoires with fewer than 30,000 or more than 120,000 public chains, plus five with anomalous nucleotide sharing. TCRdb stores this immuneACCESS table with in-frame sequences only. Part of the clones is absent; in the studies checked, under half of the shortfall reflects unresolved V genes, and no reason is known for the rest. That table furnishes V, J and clone size, whereas the DNA furnished D and trimming. Present in this sample are some 110,000 clones, 79% of which were seen just once. Clones ranked in the top ten supply approximately 4% of the sample.

The sample belongs to a study of cytomegalovirus exposure and HLA in healthy donors (TCRdb year 2017). About the full investigation: An earlier analysis of some 600 of the donors reported approximately 300 Gb of sequence data and around 100 million unique TCR beta sequences obtained from 150 million to 200 million T cells. Across 398 genotyped donors of the cohort, an average of about 200,000 unique TCR beta nucleotide sequences per donor were sequenced, and roughly 17% of those sequences were non-productive. An early release that covered about 600 HLA-typed donors contained about 290 gigabases of sequencing data and tens of millions of unique TCR sequences. Rather than drawing on any new phenotypic data, the later analysis identified candidate immune exposures from TCR beta sequences and the way those sequences occurred across donors. The study was designed to test whether signatures of past pathogen exposure could be identified by cataloging public T cell receptors. In a later analysis, previously published TCR beta repertoires from several hundred donors were re-analyzed and high-resolution HLA genotyping was added so that TCR occurrence patterns could be studied. Donor age, sex, ethnicity and CMV serostatus were compiled alongside the repertoire data. An earlier analysis of around 640 of the donors used high-throughput TCR beta sequencing to judge whether each TCR beta V gene segment behaved as functional or pseudogenic. Typing coverage differed by locus: A, B, C, DRB1 and DQB1 were typed in roughly 629-630 donors, DQA1 in 500 to 550, DPA1 in nearly 610, and DPB1 in 472. Both class I and class II loci were covered by HLA typing, at four-digit resolution. Roughly five DR-DQ haplotypes were handled as single units for association and clustering, since linkage in the cohort was strong. High-throughput TCR immunosequencing, statistical association of individual TCRs with disease status, and machine learning were combined to predict cytomegalovirus infection status. The study used immunosequencing to profile the T cell repertoires of 600 to 850 subjects and linked those repertoires to cytomegalovirus serostatus. A separate validation cohort of over a hundred different subjects was used in addition to the 666-subject first cohort. Genome-wide SNP genotypes for about three fifths of the roughly 700 donors were used in a later genetic analysis, which treated that subset as a discovery cohort. The genetic ancestry cluster associated with self-reported Caucasian donors included approximately 85% of the roughly 380 genotyped donors. Every discovery cohort repertoire had been produced on one sequencing platform. Study-level results and caveats: The earlier analysis of 587 of the donors excluded approximately 15 rarely observed V segments, including chromosome 9 orphons, because counts were too low. The sequencing pipeline was judged likely to have produced a cluster of highly shared sequence variants as a technical artifact. HLA typing was unavailable for some donors at each locus, so association tests used only the typed subset. In a later genetic analysis, fewer N-insertions in productive TCRs were reported among donors in an Asian-associated ancestry cluster than the roughly 700-donor mean. A few of the identified cytomegalovirus-associated TCR beta chains were confirmed in vitro to be specific for cytomegalovirus antigens. Compared with equally common non-associated chains, HLA-associated TCR beta chains in a later analysis were more clonally expanded and had lower generation probabilities. Immune exposure information for the cohort was limited to CMV serostatus. According to a later analysis, TCR association rates differed among HLA loci, with DRB1 alleles showing the most associated TCRs and HLA-C alleles showing the fewest. Most TCR sequences were observed very rarely across donors, whereas some public TCRs were present in many individuals. Strong co-occurrence of HLA alleles, especially DR and DQ, made assigning TCR associations to individual alleles difficult. A later analysis found that most CMV-associated TCR beta chains appeared HLA-restricted, with HLA associations seemingly driven largely by CMV exposure. At a false discovery rate of 0.05, a later analysis linked under 20,000 TCR beta sequences to specific HLA alleles. This cohort had only TCR beta chains sequenced, and the lack of alpha or paired-chain data limited which features could be detected. In the study, some 160 TCR beta chains were listed as associated with cytomegalovirus. The 87-base-pair reads could not distinguish some IMGT-functional V segments, including TRBV6-2 and TRBV6-3, so those segments were excluded. Linkage disequilibrium might explain the correlated functional status among segregating V segments, but an unknown experimental factor could not be excluded. Cytomegalovirus status was reported to be diagnosed by the classifier with high specificity and sensitivity in both the original and validation cohorts. Broadly in line with IMGT annotations, most TCR beta V segments showed up in productive rearrangements about 90% or about 30% of the time in an earlier analysis of several hundred of the donors. Roughly uniform sequencing depth across donors was assumed in presence/absence analyses, although this assumption may not hold. A further reported finding was that TCR beta sequences accurately predicted the HLA-A and HLA-B alleles for most subjects in the first cohort. In a later genetic analysis, a missense DCLRE1C variant was associated with V-gene and J-gene trimming of TCR beta chains, and the association was replicated in an independent cohort. According to a later analysis, parvovirus B19, influenza, CMV and Epstein-Barr virus appeared linked to several top co-occurrence clusters. The authors suggested that the approach could potentially be extended to other disease states and immunological phenotypes.

In total, roughly 710 healthy bone marrow donors made up the cohort. All cohort members were sampled while nominally healthy, although unrecorded immune exposures were likely present. The donor tested CMV seropositive and was one of the 289 seropositive cohort members. Each donor provided a peripheral blood sample, and peripheral blood mononuclear cells were used for TCR beta sequencing. Genomic DNA extraction from the blood cell samples was performed with the Qiagen DNeasy Blood Extraction Kit. The CDR3 starts with the cysteine, ends with the phenylalanine, and has 12 residues. The sequence is cut down to CDR3 DNA, 36 bases in frame from base 1. V and J are truncated by 10 bases and 0 bases respectively, leaving an intervening sequence of 10 bases. From the germline V gene, CDR1 is SGHDT and CDR2 is YYEEEE.

The rearrangement joined TRBV5-6 to TRBJ1-1; the D gene identity is not certain. The receptor's source is a man aged 25-45 years in good health and CMV-seropositive. The sequencing input was PBMCs. The CDR3 in this case is CAFRRVNTEAFF. At the DNA level, the sequence is TGTGCCTTCCGTCGGGTGAACACTGAAGCTTTCTTT.